This T cell receptor beta chain originates from a study of spatial heterogeneity in lung cancer. Study information: Every unique TCR and UMI combination, on average, appeared more than ten times in raw reads. Study-level results: Tumors with more nonsynonymous mutations had more expanded intratumoral alpha and beta TCRs.

Regarding time point: sample taken at primary tumor resection. The 70 or so donors had untreated early-stage non-small cell lung cancer. Material for sequencing was whole RNA from tumor, nontumor lung or frozen PBMC, left unsorted. TCR cDNA molecules were tagged individually, and each one carried a unique molecular identifier. Each CDR3 protein gets one entry after TCRdb re-called the 5' RACE reads with MiXCR. Of approximately 94,000 distinct CDR3 sequences detected, 4% to 4.5% appear once; the ten largest clones hold around 21%. Points on this clonotype: Its antigen is not known. This may be a read error, as it is one base from a much larger clone.

The CDR3 is 14 amino acids. In germline, CDR1 is SGHRS, CDR2 YFSETQ. This sequence joins TRBV5-1 and TRBJ2-3; D uncertain. This sample comprised lung tumor tissue, obtained at surgery. This TCR was sampled from a male donor with early-stage non-small cell lung cancer. This chain's CDR3 is CASSSYHPTDRQYF. For the CDR3, the DNA is TGCGCCAGCAGCTCTTATCACCCCACAGATAGGCAGTATTTT.